Listed here are 11 T cell receptor beta chains from one sample, sequenced in a study of shared clonotypes between healthy human individuals. Data came from immunoSEQ multiplex PCR; TCRdb stores just in-frame clones and leaves some out. Among approximately 2.5 million clones listed, more than 80% were seen once. The material sequenced was naive CD4+ T cells sorted from blood. This sample's subset: CD45RA+ positively selected. The receptors originated from a man younger than 35 in good health.

This chain uses TRBV4-3 with TRBJ1-6; no reliable D call. The germline gives CDR1 LGHNA, CDR2 YSLEER. V was pared by 2 bases and J by 1 base, with 9 bases between. The CDR3 spans 16 residues. CDR3 sequence: CASSQLHQSYNSPLHF. For the CDR3, the DNA is TGCGCCAGCAGCCAACTACACCAGTCCTATAATTCACCCCTCCACTTT.

CDR3 nucleotides: TGCGCCAGCAGCTTCGGAGGGACAGTTGCAACTAATGAAAAACTGTTTTTT. Protein sequence: CASSFGGTVATNEKLFF. The chain uses TRBV5-1 and TRBJ1-4, with 7 positions matching TRBD1. The CDR3 totals 17 residues. Germline CDR1 and CDR2: SGHRS and YFSETQ. J lost 0 bases, V lost 2 bases, and 7 bases had no gene match.

With respect to this clone: Other DNA sequences in the sample encode the same CDR3. The chain couples TRBV5-1 to TRBJ1-4, with a tentative D call TRBD1 (5 bases). From germline, CDR1 is SGHRS and CDR2 YFSETQ. The length of the CDR3 is 15 residues. V shed 4 bases and J shed 0 bases, with 10 bases lying between them. This CDR3 is CASSRDSATNEKLFF. The CDR3 coding sequence is TGCGCCAGCAGCCGTGACAGTGCAACTAATGAAAAACTGTTTTTT.

V and J are TRBV25-1 and TRBJ2-3; TRBD2 is a possible D gene (6 bases). Per germline, CDR1 MGHDK and CDR2 SYGVNS. The ends were cut back, 3 bases at V and 10 bases at J, with 20 bases in the middle. The CDR3 is made up of 15 amino acids. For the CDR3, the DNA is TGTGCCAGCAGTGAGAGTAGCGGCCTATTGGGAGCGCAGTATTTT. This translates into CASSESSGLLGAQYF.

On this clone: This sample also contains other DNA sequences that code for the same CDR3. The chain carries TRBV11-2 and TRBJ2-5; D gene unclear. The length of the CDR3 is 13 residues. Germline-derived CDR1 and CDR2 are SGHAT and FQNNGV. Trimming took off 3 bases at V and 2 bases at J, with 7 bases between the two ends. The CDR3 is CASSFQRQETQYF. CDR3 nucleotides: TGTGCCAGCAGCTTCCAAAGGCAAGAGACCCAGTACTTC.

This chain connects TRBV6-5 to TRBJ1-5, with no clear D. V lost 7 bases and J 6 bases, leaving 13 bases between the germline ends. The CDR3 runs 13 residues. In germline, CDR1 is MNHEY, CDR2 SVGAGI. The CDR3 coding sequence is TGTGCCAGCAAGAAGACCGAGGGTCAGCCCCAGCATTTT. Its translation: CASKKTEGQPQHF.

The gene calls are TRBV6-5 and TRBJ2-3; D uncertain. CDR1 and CDR2 (germline): MNHEY, SVGAGI. V lost 1 base and J 8 bases, leaving 7 bases between the germline ends. CDR3 length equals 12 residues. CDR3 sequence reads: CASSYLGSTQYF. CDR3 bases: TGTGCCAGCAGTTACTTAGGGTCTACGCAGTATTTT.

The rearrangement uses TRBV5-1 and TRBJ2-5; TRBD1 agrees at 12 bases. After removal of 3 bases from V and 5 bases from J, the junction contained 14 bases not matched to a gene. Germline V gene data show CDR1 as SGHRS and CDR2 as YFSETQ. The CDR3 has 18 amino acids. Written as DNA, the CDR3 is TGCGCCAGCAGCTCCCAGCCAGGGACAGGGGGCAAGATGGAGACCCAGTACTTC. Its translation is CASSSQPGTGGKMETQYF.

This clone was seen a single time. The chain couples TRBV28 to TRBJ1-3, with D possibly matching TRBD1 (6 bases). Trimming removed 9 bases at V and 0 bases at J, with 15 bases between. The CDR3 covers 15 residues. The germline V gene has CDR1 MDHEN and CDR2 SYDVKM. The CDR3 spells CASSGTSNSGNTIYF. The CDR3 DNA is TGTGCCAGTTCCGGGACATCCAACTCTGGAAACACCATATATTTT.

Comment on this clone: The same CDR3 is also encoded by other DNA sequences in this sample. The chain couples TRBV5-1 to TRBJ1-4; 7 nucleotides line up with TRBD1. The V gene's germline CDR1 is SGHRS and CDR2 YFSETQ. The CDR3 runs 14 residues. V shed 4 bases, J shed 7 bases, and the junction held 7 bases outside the gene matches. For the CDR3, the DNA is TGCGCCAGCAGCGGAGGGACAGCAGGTGAAAAACTGTTTTTT. Protein product: CASSGGTAGEKLFF.

The chain is built from TRBV15 and TRBJ1-1; D is undetermined. This CDR3 has 12 amino acids. CDR1 LNHNV and CDR2 YYDKDF come from the germline V gene (reference sequence). The ends were cut back, 0 bases at V and 6 bases at J, with 5 bases in the middle. CDR3 sequence: CATSRDIAEAFF. For the CDR3, the DNA is TGTGCCACCAGCAGAGATATCGCTGAAGCTTTCTTT. Full variable domain (rest looked up from reference TRBV15 and TRBJ1-1): DAMVIQNPRYQVTQFGKPVTLSCSQTLNHNVMYWYQQKSSQAPKLLFHYYDKDFNNEADTPDNFQSRRPNTSFCFLDIRSPGLGDTAMYLCATSRDIAEAFFGQGTRLTVV.